Presented here are 17 T cell receptor beta chains from one specimen sequenced in a study of cytomegalovirus exposure and HLA in healthy donors. Use of 60 Vbeta and 13 Jbeta primers characterized the PCR. Data came from immunoSEQ multiplex PCR; TCRdb stores just in-frame clones and leaves some out. The top ten hold 5.8% of the sample, which has about 130,000 clones, roughly four fifths seen once. The sample consisted of PBMCs. The origin of the receptors is a woman in her fifties or sixties in good health and CMV-seropositive.

This clone has just a few counts. The CDR3 loop is CASGLFGAGQHYGYTF. The CDR3 nucleotides are TGTGCTAGTGGTTTGTTCGGGGCAGGACAGCACTATGGCTACACCTTC. This chain uses TRBV12-5 with TRBJ1-2, with D possibly TRBD1 on 6 matching bases. In germline, CDR1 is LGHNT, CDR2 FRNRAP. V lost 2 bases and J lost 3, with 16 bases in between. CDR3 length: 16 amino acids.

This chain links TRBV5-8 with TRBJ2-1; the match to TRBD2 covers 11 bases. Trimming cost V 5 bases and J 7 bases; bases outside gene matches: 5. This CDR3 comprises 14 residues. Germline V gene sequence: CDR1 SGHTS, CDR2 YDEGEE. The CDR3 DNA follows: TGTGCCAGCAGGGACCTAGCGGGGGGAAATGAGCAGTTCTTC. As protein: CASRDLAGGNEQFF.

The chain carries TRBV6-5 and TRBJ1-4; perhaps TRBD1 as D (5 bases). The V gene lost 0 bases and the J gene lost 7 bases, with 12 bases spanning the gap. Germline lookup yields CDR1 MNHEY and CDR2 SVGAGI. The CDR3 has 15 residues. The CDR3 reads CASSYSGSGGEKLFF. The CDR3 nucleotides are TGTGCCAGCAGTTACTCAGGAAGCGGGGGTGAAAAACTGTTTTTT.

This clone showed up just once. The chain combines TRBV10-3 with TRBJ2-7; 8 bases match TRBD1. The CDR3 sequence is 13 residues long. Germline-derived CDR1 and CDR2 are ENHRY and SYGVKD. V lost 5 bases to trimming and J lost 2 bases; unmatched junction nucleotides: 2. The CDR3 is CAISSDRAYEQYF. DNA of the CDR3: TGTGCCATCAGTTCGGACAGGGCCTACGAGCAGTACTTC.

The chain links TRBV7-2 to TRBJ2-2, with D tentatively TRBD1 (5 bases). Germline V gene lookup returns CDR1 SGHTA and CDR2 FQGNSA. V shed 1 base and J shed 6 bases, with 12 bases lying between them. The CDR3 extends over 15 amino acids. The DNA of the CDR3 is TGTGCCAGCAGCTTAGGCGGCAGGGCCGCCGGGGAGCTGTTTTTT. Translated, it gives CASSLGGRAAGELFF.

CDR3 loop: CASSYGWDREPTDTQYF. The CDR3 DNA reads TGTGCCAGCAGCTACGGGTGGGACAGGGAACCCACAGATACGCAGTATTTT. The rearrangement links TRBV7-9 to TRBJ2-3; TRBD1 aligns across 9 bases. Trimming removed 4 bases from V and 2 bases from J; junction bases left unmatched: 10. The CDR3 consists of 17 residues. Germline values: CDR1 SEHNR, CDR2 FQNEAQ (reference sequence).

The CDR3 DNA reads TGTGCCAGCAGTCTACAGGGCACGTATCAGCCCCAGCATTTT. Encoded protein: CASSLQGTYQPQHF. V is TRBV5-6 and J is TRBJ1-5; D might be TRBD1 (6 bases). CDR1 is SGHDT and CDR2 is YYEEEE in the germline V gene. Trimming left V 5 bases short and J 5 bases short, with 14 bases between. This CDR3 has 14 amino acids.

The chain recombines TRBV4-3 with TRBJ2-3, with a tentative D call TRBD2 (5 bases). This CDR3 spans 16 amino acids. V was shortened by 0 bases and J by 0 bases, with 10 bases between the two germline ends. Looked up from germline, CDR1 is LGHNA and CDR2 is YSLEER. This chain's CDR3 is CASSQDLGSSTDTQYF. Here the CDR3 DNA reads TGCGCCAGCAGCCAAGATTTGGGGAGTAGCACAGATACGCAGTATTTT.

This clone was detected only once. J is TRBJ1-4 and V is TRBV6-4; TRBD1 aligns across 7 bases. CDR1 is MRHNA, CDR2 SNTAGT, per germline. The junction had 7 bases not matched to a gene; V was cut back by 10 bases and J by 8 bases. This CDR3 is 12 amino acids long. The CDR3 region is CAITGDGEKLFF. For the CDR3, the DNA is TGTGCCATCACAGGGGACGGAGAAAAACTGTTTTTT.

The V call is TRBV29-1, the J call TRBJ2-2, with 7 bases matching TRBD1. The J segment lost 6 bases and the V segment lost 7 bases, leaving 8 bases of the junction unmatched. The germline V gene encodes CDR1 SQVTM and CDR2 ANQGSEA. The CDR3 runs 13 residues. Here the CDR3 reads CSAMGQPSGELFF. The CDR3 nucleotides read TGCAGCGCTATGGGACAGCCGTCCGGGGAGCTGTTTTTT.

The J gene is TRBJ2-7, the V gene TRBV19, with 8 bases identical to TRBD1. The length of the CDR3 is 15 residues. Germline values: CDR1 LNHDA, CDR2 SQIVND (reference sequence). Trimming cost V 5 bases and J 4 bases; bases outside gene matches: 10. CDR3 in amino acids: CASSFVPGQVYEQYF. CDR3 sequence (DNA): TGTGCCAGTAGTTTCGTGCCGGGACAGGTATACGAGCAGTACTTC. The entire variable domain, with the rest obtained from reference TRBV19 and TRBJ2-7, is as follows: DGGITQSPKYLFRKEGQNVTLSCEQNLNHDAMYWYRQDPGQGLRLIYYSQIVNDFQKGDIAEGYSVSREKKESFPLTVTSAQKNPTAFYLCASSFVPGQVYEQYFGPGTRLTVT.

This clone was observed a handful of times. The DNA for the CDR3 is TGCGCCAGCACCTGGACAGAATTTAATGAAAAACTGTTTTTT. Translated, it gives CASTWTEFNEKLFF. The chain combines TRBV4-1 with TRBJ1-4; TRBD1 is a possible D gene (6 bases). CDR3 length: 14 residues. V lost 7 bases and J lost 4, with 13 bases in between. Germline V lookup: CDR1 MGHRA, CDR2 YSYEKL.

The V call is TRBV13, the J call TRBJ2-7, with 9 bases that match TRBD1. Germline trimming cut 5 bases from V and 7 bases from J; bases unmatched to any gene: 12. CDR3 length: 15 residues. Germline V gene lookup returns CDR1 PRHDT and CDR2 FYEKMQ (reference sequence). CDR3 loop: CASSPDRGHRPEQYF. The CDR3 nucleotides are TGTGCCAGCAGCCCGGACAGGGGCCATAGACCTGAGCAGTACTTC.

This clone turned up a few times. The chain is built from TRBV6-6 and TRBJ1-1; D is ambiguous. Germline V gene sequence: CDR1 MNHNY, CDR2 SVGAGI (reference sequence). The V end lost 6 bases, the J end lost 4 bases, and 15 bases lay between the germline ends. The CDR3 sequence is 14 residues long. The CDR3 region is CASRLLTRGTEAFF. The CDR3 DNA is TGTGCCAGCAGACTTCTTACCCGGGGCACTGAAGCTTTCTTT.

The rearrangement links TRBV2 to TRBJ2-3; possible D gene TRBD2, 6 bases. The CDR3 is 15 residues long. CDR1 and CDR2 (germline): SNHLY, FYNNEI. Between the trimmed V and J ends, which lost 6 bases and 4 bases, there was a span of 17 bases. The CDR3 sequence: CASSEGKRAADTQYF. DNA for the CDR3: TGTGCCAGCAGCGAGGGAAAGCGGGCCGCAGATACGCAGTATTTT.

The chain recombines TRBV2 with TRBJ2-5, with D tentatively TRBD2 (6 bases). Germline V gene sequence: CDR1 SNHLY, CDR2 FYNNEI. The V gene lost 1 base and the J gene lost 5 bases, with 14 bases spanning the gap. The CDR3 spans 15 residues. The CDR3 bases are TGTGCCAGCAGTGAAGTGCGCGGCGGAGGGGAGACCCAGTACTTC. This codes for CASSEVRGGGETQYF.

CDR3 nucleotide sequence: TGTGGAAGTAGGGACAGGGGGCAGGACTATGGCTACACCTTC. This sequence encodes CGSRDRGQDYGYTF. V gene TRBV19 combines with J gene TRBJ1-2; TRBD1 matches 12 bases. CDR1 is LNHDA and CDR2 is SQIVND in the germline V gene (reference sequence). The CDR3 totals 14 residues.